The present T cell receptor beta chain was sequenced within a study of blood T cell repertoires in COVID-19. The wider study: Samples representing acute and convalescent COVID-19 were sourced from the United States, Italy and Spain.

CDR1 and CDR2 (germline): MNHNS, SASEGT. V lost 2 bases, J lost 8 bases, and 13 bases lay in between. The CDR3 extends over 14 amino acids. Produced via immunoSEQ multiplex PCR; TCRdb's table is partial and in-frame only. The data hold approximately 250,000 clones, with around 90% observed a single time. Individuals aged about 18 to 100 years were recruited from approximately 24 US areas. The chain couples TRBV6-1 to TRBJ1-3, with D unclear. The sequence was obtained from a woman aged 60 to 75 in a cohort exposed to, infected with or recovered from COVID-19 (not recorded which). The sample taken for sequencing was PBMCs or T cells enriched from blood (not recorded which). The CDR3 nucleotides read TGTGCCAGCAGTGAAATAAGGTTTCGGGACACCATATATTTT. It encodes CASSEIRFRDTIYF.